The clone carrying this TCR beta chain was observed a few times. The antigen is not known. A much more abundant neighbour one base away suggests this may be a read error. The sample belongs to a study of tumor-infiltrating lymphocytes in primary liver carcinoma. Background on the study: The patient population consisted of men and women between 30 and 69 years of age. Regarding the study as a whole: Paired tumor-adjacent and tumor-blood samples overlapped less than tumor region pairs did.

The researchers produced TCR beta cDNA from around 0.5 ug total RNA with a constant-region primer. Generation of the TCR beta libraries relied on three nested multiplex PCR rounds using slightly modified ARM-PCR. Use of TRBV1-TRBV30 forward primers with a C-beta reverse primer characterized the first two PCR rounds, which lasted approximately 11 cycles each. TCRdb reprocessed the multiplex PCR reads with MiXCR, giving one entry per CDR3 protein. The sample shows about 96,000 distinct CDR3 sequences, just under 70% of them seen only once. The V gene end was trimmed by 2 bases and the J gene end by 6 bases; junction bases not matched to a gene: 1. Germline CDR1 reads SEHNR; CDR2 reads FQNEAQ (reference sequence). The CDR3 is 13 amino acids. The approximately 17-34 mg bulk tissue piece was not sorted before simultaneous RNA and DNA extraction.

Input material: tumor-adjacent normal liver tissue. The chain is built from TRBV7-9 and TRBJ2-1; 7 nucleotides align to TRBD2. The sequence was obtained from a man aged 35 to 55 with primary liver carcinoma and hepatitis B virus infection. The CDR3 sequence: CASSLTGGNEQFF. CDR3 bases: TGTGCCAGCAGCTTAACGGGAGGCAATGAGCAGTTCTTC.